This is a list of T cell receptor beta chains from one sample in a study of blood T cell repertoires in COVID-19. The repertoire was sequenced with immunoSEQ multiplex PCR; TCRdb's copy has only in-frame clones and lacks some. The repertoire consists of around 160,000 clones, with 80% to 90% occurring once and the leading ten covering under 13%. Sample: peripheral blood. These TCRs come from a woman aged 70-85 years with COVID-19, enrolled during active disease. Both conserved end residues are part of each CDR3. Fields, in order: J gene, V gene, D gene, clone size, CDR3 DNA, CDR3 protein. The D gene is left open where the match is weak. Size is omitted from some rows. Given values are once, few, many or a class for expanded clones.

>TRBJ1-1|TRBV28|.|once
TGTGCCAGCCGCTCTTGGTCGGGGAACACTGAAGCTTTCTTT
CASRSWSGNTEAFF
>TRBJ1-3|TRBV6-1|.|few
TGTGCCAGCAGTGAAAACTTATTCGGGAGCTCTGGAAACACCATATATTTT
CASSENLFGSSGNTIYF
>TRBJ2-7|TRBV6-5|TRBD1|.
TGTGCCAGCAGGCAACAACAGGGGGCGGCATACGAGCAGTACTTC
CASRQQQGAAYEQYF
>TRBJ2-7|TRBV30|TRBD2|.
TGTGCCTGGAGTGTGAGGCGGGGGGGTTCCTACGAGCAGTACTTC
CAWSVRRGGSYEQYF
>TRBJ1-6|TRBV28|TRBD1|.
TGTGCCAGCAGTCCACACAGGACAGGGGATAATTCACCCCTCCACTTT
CASSPHRTGDNSPLHF
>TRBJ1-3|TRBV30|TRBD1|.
TGTGCCTGGAGTCGACAGGGGACTGGAAACACCATATATTTT
CAWSRQGTGNTIYF
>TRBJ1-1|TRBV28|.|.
TGTGCCAGCAGTCCTAGCTCGGGGAGCATGAACACTGAAGCTTTCTTT
CASSPSSGSMNTEAFF
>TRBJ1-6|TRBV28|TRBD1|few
TGTGCCAGCAGTCCCAGGACAGGGAGGAATTCACCCCTCCACTTT
CASSPRTGRNSPLHF
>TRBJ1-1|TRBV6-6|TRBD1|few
TGTGCCAGCAGCAAGGGGACAGCGAACACTGAAGCTTTCTTT
CASSKGTANTEAFF
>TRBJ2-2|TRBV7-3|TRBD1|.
TGTGCCAGCAGCTTAAATCGTTTTGGACAGGCGAATGCCGGGGAGCTGTTTTTT
CASSLNRFGQANAGELFF
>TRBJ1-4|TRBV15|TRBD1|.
TGTGCCACCAGCAGAGGACAGGGAGGAGATGAAAAACTGTTTTTT
CATSRGQGGDEKLFF
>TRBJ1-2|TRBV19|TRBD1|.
TGTGCCAGTAGTATTCGTCGGGCAGGGGGCAACTATGGCTACACCTTC
CASSIRRAGGNYGYTF
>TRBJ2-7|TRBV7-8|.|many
TGTGCCAGCAGCTTAGCGCTCAGGGGCCACGAGCAGTACTTC
CASSLALRGHEQYF
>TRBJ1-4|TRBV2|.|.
TGTGCCAGCAGTAAGGTGAACAGCTTGAATGAAAAACTGTTTTTT
CASSKVNSLNEKLFF
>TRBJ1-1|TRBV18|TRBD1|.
TGTGCCAGCAGGGGACAGGCGAACACTGAAGCTTTCTTT
CASRGQANTEAFF
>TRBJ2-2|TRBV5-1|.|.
TGCGCCAGCAGCGGGGGGGCCACCGGGGAGCTGTTTTTT
CASSGGATGELFF
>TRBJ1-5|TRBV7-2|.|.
TGTGCCAGCAGCTTAGTCCCGACACTTACGCCAAATCAGCCCCAGCATTTT
CASSLVPTLTPNQPQHF
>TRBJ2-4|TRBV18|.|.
TGTGCCAGCTCAATCGTGGGCGGGGACATTCAGTACTTC
CASSIVGGDIQYF
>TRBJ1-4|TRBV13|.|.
TGTGCCAGCAGCTTAGCCCAGGGACACGGAGGTGAAAAACTGTTTTTT
CASSLAQGHGGEKLFF
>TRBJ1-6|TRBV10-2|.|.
TGCGCCAGCAGTGAACAGGGCTCCTTTTATAATTCACCCCTCCACTTT
CASSEQGSFYNSPLHF
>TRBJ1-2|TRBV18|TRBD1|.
TGTGCCAGCTCACCACAGGGGGCTCTATATGGCTACACCTTC
CASSPQGALYGYTF
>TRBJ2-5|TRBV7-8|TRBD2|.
TGTGCCAGCAGCTTAGTTAGCGGGGCCTTGGAGACCCAGTACTTC
CASSLVSGALETQYF
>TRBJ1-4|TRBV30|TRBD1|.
TGTGCCTGGAGTGAGACAGGGGGGAATGAAAAACTGTTTTTT
CAWSETGGNEKLFF
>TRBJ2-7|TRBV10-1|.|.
TGCGCCATTACCTACGAGCAGTACTTC
CAITYEQYF
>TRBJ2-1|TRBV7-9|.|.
TGTGCCACCGGTCCGGGGACACACTACAATGAGCAGTTCTTC
CATGPGTHYNEQFF
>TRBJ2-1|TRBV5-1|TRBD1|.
TGCGCCAGCAGCTTGGCCATGACGAGGACAGGGTATAATGAGCAGTTCTTC
CASSLAMTRTGYNEQFF
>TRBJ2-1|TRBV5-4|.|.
TGTGCCAGCAGCGGGGGGGGCAACGAGCAGTTCTTC
CASSGGGNEQFF
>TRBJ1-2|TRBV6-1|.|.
TGTGCCAGCAGTGAAGACGTACGGAGCGGCTACACCTTC
CASSEDVRSGYTF
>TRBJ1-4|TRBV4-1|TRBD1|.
TGCGCCAGCAGCCAGGGATTACCGGGACAGGGGACGAATGAAAAACTGTTTTTT
CASSQGLPGQGTNEKLFF
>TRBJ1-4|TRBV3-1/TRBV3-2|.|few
TGTGCCAGCAGCCAAGTTAGTAATGAAAAACTGTTTTTT
CASSQVSNEKLFF
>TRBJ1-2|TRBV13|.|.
TGTGCCAGCAGCATTCAGGGTTGGCAGGGCTACACCTTC
CASSIQGWQGYTF
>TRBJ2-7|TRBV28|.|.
TGTGCCAGCAGTGGGGGCCTTGCCTACGAGCAGTACTTC
CASSGGLAYEQYF
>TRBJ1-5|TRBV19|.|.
TGTGCCAGTACCAAAGGGGCTAATAGCAATCAGCCCCAGCATTTT
CASTKGANSNQPQHF
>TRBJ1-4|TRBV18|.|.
TGTGCCAGCTCACCAGGTGCCTCAGGAGGGGAAAAACTGTTTTTT
CASSPGASGGEKLFF
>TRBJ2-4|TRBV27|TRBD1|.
TGTGCCAGCAGTCCGAGAGGACAGGGGACCATTCAGTACTTC
CASSPRGQGTIQYF
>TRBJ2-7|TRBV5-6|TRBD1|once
TGTGCCAGCAGCTTATTTCAGGGGGCAGTTGCGCAGTACTTC
CASSLFQGAVAQYF
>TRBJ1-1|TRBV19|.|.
TGTGCCAGTAGTATAGATCCCAGGGAAATGAACACTGAAGCTTTCTTT
CASSIDPREMNTEAFF
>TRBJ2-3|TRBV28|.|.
TGTGCCAGCTCTGAGGAGGGAGAGTACACAGATACGCAGTATTTT
CASSEEGEYTDTQYF
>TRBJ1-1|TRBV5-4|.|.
TGTGCCAGCAGCTTGGCTTTGGGCACGAACACTGAAGCTTTCTTT
CASSLALGTNTEAFF
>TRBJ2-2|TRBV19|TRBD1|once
TGTGCCAGTAGGCGGGGACAGGGGTTCACCGGGGAGCTGTTTTTT
CASRRGQGFTGELFF
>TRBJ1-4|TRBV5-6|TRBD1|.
TGTGCCAGCAGCTTGTCCTGGACAGGGGAAAAACTGTTTTTT
CASSLSWTGEKLFF
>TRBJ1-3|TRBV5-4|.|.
TGTGCCAGCAGCCCCGACCTGACAGAGAAACTTTTGGGCACCATATATTTT
CASSPDLTEKLLGTIYF
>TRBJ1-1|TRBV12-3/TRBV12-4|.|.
TGTGCCAGCAGTCCCGTATCTGAAGCTTTCTTT
CASSPVSEAFF
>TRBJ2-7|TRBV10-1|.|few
TGCGCCAGCAGTCGACTGGAGGCCTGGGTCTCCCTCCTCTACGAGCAGTACTTC
CASSRLEAWVSLLYEQYF
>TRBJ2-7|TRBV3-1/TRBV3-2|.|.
TGTGCCAGCAGCCAAGTCAACACAGTTCCCTACGAGCAGTACTTC
CASSQVNTVPYEQYF
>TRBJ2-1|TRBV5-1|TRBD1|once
TGCGCCAGCAGCCCTCTTTCCCCTGGGACAGGGGGTTCCAATGAGCAGTTCTTC
CASSPLSPGTGGSNEQFF
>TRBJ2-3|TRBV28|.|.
TGTGCCAGCAGTTCCCCTCGTGGGGGGAGGACTAGCACAGATACGCAGTATTTT
CASSSPRGGRTSTDTQYF
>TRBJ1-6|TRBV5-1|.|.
TGCGCCAGCAGCTTCGGAGGGACGAAGAATTCACCCCTCCACTTT
CASSFGGTKNSPLHF
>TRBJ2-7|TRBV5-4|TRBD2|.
TGTGCCAGCAGCCTCGGACTAGCGGGGGCCTACGAGCAGTACTTC
CASSLGLAGAYEQYF
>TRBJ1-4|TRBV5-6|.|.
TGTGCCAGCAGCTTTCTGGGGGCGAGGGAAAAACTGTTTTTT
CASSFLGAREKLFF
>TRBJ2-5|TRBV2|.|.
TGTGCCAGCAACCTACAGGGTCAAGAGACCCAGTACTTC
CASNLQGQETQYF
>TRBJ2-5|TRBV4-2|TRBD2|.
TGTGCCAGCAGCCAACCAGGAGGACTAGCGGGGAGGGAGACCCAGTACTTC
CASSQPGGLAGRETQYF
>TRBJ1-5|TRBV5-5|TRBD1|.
TGTGCCAGCAGCTACGGGACAGTTAGCAATCAGCCCCAGCATTTT
CASSYGTVSNQPQHF
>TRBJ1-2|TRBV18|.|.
TGTGCCAGCTCACCAACCCAGGGCGGTGGCTACACCTTC
CASSPTQGGGYTF
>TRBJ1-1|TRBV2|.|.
TGTGCCACCAAGGGGTTTGAAGCTTTCTTT
CATKGFEAFF
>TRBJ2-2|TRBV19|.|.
TGTGCCAGTAGTATATCGGGAAACACCGGGGAGCTGTTTTTT
CASSISGNTGELFF
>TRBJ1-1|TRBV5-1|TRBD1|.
TGCGCCAGCAGCTGGACAGGGGGGAACACTGAAGCTTTCTTT
CASSWTGGNTEAFF
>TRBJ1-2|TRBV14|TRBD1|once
TGTGCCAGCAGCTCCGACAGGGGGATAGGTGGCTACACCTTC
CASSSDRGIGGYTF
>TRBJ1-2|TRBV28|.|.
TGTGCCAGCAGACAGACCCCCTATGGCTACACCTTC
CASRQTPYGYTF
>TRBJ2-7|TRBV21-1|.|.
TGTGCCAGCAGCAAGGAGGACTGCTTAGAGCAGTACTTC
CASSKEDCLEQYF